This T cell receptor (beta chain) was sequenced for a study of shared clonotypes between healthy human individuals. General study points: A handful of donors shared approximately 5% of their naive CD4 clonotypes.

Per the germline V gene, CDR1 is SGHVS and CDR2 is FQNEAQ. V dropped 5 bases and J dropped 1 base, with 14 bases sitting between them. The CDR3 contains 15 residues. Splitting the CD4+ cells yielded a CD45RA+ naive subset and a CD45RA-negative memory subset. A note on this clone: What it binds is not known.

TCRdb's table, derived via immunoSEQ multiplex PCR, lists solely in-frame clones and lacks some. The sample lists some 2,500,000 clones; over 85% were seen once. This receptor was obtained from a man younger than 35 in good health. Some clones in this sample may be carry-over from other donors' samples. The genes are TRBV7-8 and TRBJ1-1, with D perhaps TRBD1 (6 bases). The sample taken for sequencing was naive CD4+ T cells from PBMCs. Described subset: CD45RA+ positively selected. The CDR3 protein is CASSPPWGANTEAFF. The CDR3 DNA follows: TGTGCCAGCAGCCCACCGTGGGGGGCGAACACTGAAGCTTTCTTT.